This TCR beta chain is drawn from a study of blood T cell repertoires in COVID-19 (TCRdb year 2020). Looking at the study overall: Collaborator samples came from the United States, Italy and Spain and covered acute and convalescent phases of COVID-19. The repertoires were released in a freely available public database meant as a resource for research on the immune response to SARS-CoV-2. Subjects who had been exposed to COVID-19, were actively infected with it, or had recovered from it provided the deeply sampled blood TCRbeta repertoires that made up the dataset. Where available, HLA class I and class II types were obtained from metadata supplied by the sample provider rather than from assay-based typing. A de-identified subject ID, COVID-19 status, age in years and sex were almost always included in the sample metadata. Samples came from the ongoing ImmuneRACE study (first 160 participants) plus 1,254 subjects from 6 global collaborators. The prospective study material was composed of cDNA or gDNA derived from T cells, B-cell-depleted T cells, or PBMCs. General conclusions and limits of the study: Clinical and demographic metadata were provided uncurated, with the amount varying by source and participant.

In Seattle, one collaborating source enrolled patients while the infection was active and tracked those patients longitudinally over the course of disease. Whole blood was collected in K2EDTA tubes by collaborating institutions according to the institutions' own protocols. Collaborator samples were shipped for TCRbeta analysis as frozen whole blood, isolated PBMCs, or DNA extracted from either sample type. TCRbeta CDR3 regions were amplified from genomic DNA using the immunoSEQ Assay, a bias-controlled multiplex PCR. Under the source paper's analysis protocol: The number of nucleated cells in each sample was estimated by amplification of reference gene primers within the assay. Sequence reads were collapsed and filtered to measure the absolute abundance of every unique TCRbeta CDR3 rearrangement. For each sample, productive Simpson clonality was calculated as the square root of Simpson's diversity index across productive rearrangements. TCRdb's version of the immuneACCESS table is confined to in-frame rearrangements and falls short of the full clone set. An unresolved V gene accounts for under half of the shortfall where checked; the remainder is of unknown origin. V, J and clone size are those of that table, while D and trimming were read from the DNA. In this sample the table shows 300,000 or so clones, about nine tenths of which occur a single time. The top ten clones comprise roughly 2.9% of the sample.

A note on this clone: No antigen is known for it. Per-base qualities were not stored, and no clone one base away is much larger.

Between the V and J ends, shortened by 3 bases and 8 bases respectively, the junction contains 8 bases. Spanning cysteine to phenylalanine, the CDR3 consists of 12 amino acids. The only DNA kept is the CDR3, 36 bases in frame from the first base. This receptor chain uses TRBV12-3 or TRBV12-4 and TRBJ2-1, with the D gene not clear enough to name. The TCR originated in a woman under 40 with COVID-19, enrolled during active disease. The sample taken for sequencing was peripheral blood. The CDR3 is CASSFGEDEQFF. The nucleotide sequence reads TGTGCCAGCAGTTTCGGAGAAGATGAGCAGTTCTTC.